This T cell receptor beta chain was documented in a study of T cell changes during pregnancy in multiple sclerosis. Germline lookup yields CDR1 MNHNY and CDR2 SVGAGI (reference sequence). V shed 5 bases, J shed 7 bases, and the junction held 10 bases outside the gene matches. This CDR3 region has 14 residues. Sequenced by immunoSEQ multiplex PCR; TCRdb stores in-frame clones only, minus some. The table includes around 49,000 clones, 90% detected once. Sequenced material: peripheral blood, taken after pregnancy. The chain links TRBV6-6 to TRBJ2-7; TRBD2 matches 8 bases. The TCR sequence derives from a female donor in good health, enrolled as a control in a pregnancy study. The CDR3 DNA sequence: TGTGCCAGCAGTCAAGATAGCGGGATAAAAGAGCAGTACTTC. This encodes CASSQDSGIKEQYF.